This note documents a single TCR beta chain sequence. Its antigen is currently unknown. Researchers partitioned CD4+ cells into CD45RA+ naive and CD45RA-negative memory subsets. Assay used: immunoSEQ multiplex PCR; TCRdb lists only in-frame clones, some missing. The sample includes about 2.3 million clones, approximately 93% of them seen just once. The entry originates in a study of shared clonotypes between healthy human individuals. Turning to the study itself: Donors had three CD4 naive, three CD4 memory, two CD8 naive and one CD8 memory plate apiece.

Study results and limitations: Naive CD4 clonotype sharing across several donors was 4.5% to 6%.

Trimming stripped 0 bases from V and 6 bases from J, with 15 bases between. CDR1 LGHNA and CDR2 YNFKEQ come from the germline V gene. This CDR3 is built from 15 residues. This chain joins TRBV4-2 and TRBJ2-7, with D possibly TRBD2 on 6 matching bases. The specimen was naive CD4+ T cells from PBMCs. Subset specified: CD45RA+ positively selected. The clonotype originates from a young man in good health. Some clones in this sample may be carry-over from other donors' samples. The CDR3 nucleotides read TGTGCCAGCAGCCAAGATCGGGGACTTCCCCCCGAGCAGTACTTC. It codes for CASSQDRGLPPEQYF.